This T cell receptor (beta chain) was sequenced for a study of blood T cell repertoires in COVID-19. This CDR3 spans 14 amino acids. In germline, CDR1 is SGHRS, CDR2 YFSETQ. With 5 bases clipped from V and 10 bases from J, the junction kept 6 bases outside the gene matches. Here immunoSEQ multiplex PCR was the method, and the copy in TCRdb shows in-frame clones only, minus some. The repertoire holds more than 45,000 clones, with approximately 91% as singletons. The TCR was taken from a woman older than 75 with acute or convalescent COVID-19. The rearrangement joins TRBV5-1 to TRBJ1-6; 10 bases are a match to TRBD1. The sequenced material came from peripheral blood. CDR3 DNA: TGCGCCAGCAGAGCCGGGACAGGGGACTCACCCCTCCACTTT. It yields the protein CASRAGTGDSPLHF.